This record concerns one T cell receptor beta chain sequence. This record belongs to a study of blood T cell repertoires in COVID-19. Looking at the study overall: Acute and convalescent COVID-19 specimens originated in the United States, Italy and Spain.

The assay was immunoSEQ multiplex PCR, and TCRdb's table has in-frame clones only and misses some. The data hold around 130,000 clones, with about 85% observed a single time. Germline V gene lookup returns CDR1 MNHEY and CDR2 SVGAGI. CDR3 length: 13 amino acids. The ends were cut back, 7 bases at V and 2 bases at J, with 8 bases in the middle. This chain uses TRBV6-5 with TRBJ2-2, with no clear D. Input material: peripheral blood. The receptor was derived from a man in his sixties with acute or convalescent COVID-19. CDR3: CASKLSNTGELFF. The CDR3 DNA follows: TGTGCCAGCAAACTTAGTAACACCGGGGAGCTGTTTTTT.